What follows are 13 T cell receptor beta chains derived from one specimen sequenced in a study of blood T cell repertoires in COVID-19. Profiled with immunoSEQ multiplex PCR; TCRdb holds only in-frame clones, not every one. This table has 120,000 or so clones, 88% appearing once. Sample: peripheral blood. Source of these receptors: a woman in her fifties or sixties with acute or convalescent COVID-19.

In nucleotides, the CDR3 is TGTGCCAGCAGCTCCCGAAGCGGGACCGGGGAGCTGTTTTTT. Protein sequence: CASSSRSGTGELFF. The rearrangement links TRBV11-3 to TRBJ2-2, with a tentative D call TRBD2 (6 bases). Germline V lookup: CDR1 SGHNT, CDR2 YENEEA. Trimming left V 4 bases short and J 5 bases short, with 11 bases between. CDR3 length equals 14 residues. The full variable domain, rest sourced from reference TRBV11-3 and TRBJ2-2, is EAGVVQSPRYKIIEKKQPVAFWCNPISGHNTLYWYLQNLGQGPELLIRYENEEAVDDSQLPKDRFSAERLKGVDSTLKIQPAELGDSAVYLCASSSRSGTGELFFGEGSRLTVL.

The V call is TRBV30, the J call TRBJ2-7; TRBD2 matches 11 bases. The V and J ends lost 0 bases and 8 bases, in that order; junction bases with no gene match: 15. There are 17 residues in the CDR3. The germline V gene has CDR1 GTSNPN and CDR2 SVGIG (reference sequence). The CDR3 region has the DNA TGTGCCTGGAGTGTACGAAGAACCTCTAGCGGGAGGAATAAGCAGTACTTC. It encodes CAWSVRRTSSGRNKQYF. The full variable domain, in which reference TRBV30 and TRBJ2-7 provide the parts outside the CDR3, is SQTIHQWPATLVQPVGSPLSLECTVEGTSNPNLYWYRQAAGRGLQLLFYSVGIGQISSEVPQNLSASRPQDRQFILSSKKLLLSDSGFYLCAWSVRRTSSGRNKQYFGPGTRLTVT.

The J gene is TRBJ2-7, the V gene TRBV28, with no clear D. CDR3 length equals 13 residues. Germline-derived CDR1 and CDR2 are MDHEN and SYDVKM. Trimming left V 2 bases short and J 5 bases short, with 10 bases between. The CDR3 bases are TGTGCCAGCAGTTTAACGTCTAGACACGAGCAGTACTTC. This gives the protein CASSLTSRHEQYF.

CDR3 nucleotides: TGTGCCAGCAGTTATAGCGGGTTAAGCACAGATACGCAGTATTTT. Translating gives CASSYSGLSTDTQYF. This chain links TRBV27 with TRBJ2-3, with 7 nucleotides matching TRBD2. The trim removed 4 bases at V and 0 bases at J, leaving 4 bases unmatched. CDR3 length: 15 amino acids. Germline lookup yields CDR1 MNHEY and CDR2 SMNVEV (reference sequence).

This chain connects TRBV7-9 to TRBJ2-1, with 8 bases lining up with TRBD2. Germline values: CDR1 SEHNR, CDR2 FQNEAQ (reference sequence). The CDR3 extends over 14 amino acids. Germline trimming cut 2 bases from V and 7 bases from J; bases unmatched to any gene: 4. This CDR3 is CASSLSGGSNEQFF. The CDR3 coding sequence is TGTGCCAGCAGCTTATCGGGAGGGAGTAATGAGCAGTTCTTC.

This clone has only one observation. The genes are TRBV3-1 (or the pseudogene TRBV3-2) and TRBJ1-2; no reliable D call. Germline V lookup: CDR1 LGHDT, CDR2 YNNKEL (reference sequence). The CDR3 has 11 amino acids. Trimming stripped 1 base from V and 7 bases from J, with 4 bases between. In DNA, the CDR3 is TGTGCCAGCAGCCAAGGGAGTGGCTACACCTTC. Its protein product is CASSQGSGYTF.

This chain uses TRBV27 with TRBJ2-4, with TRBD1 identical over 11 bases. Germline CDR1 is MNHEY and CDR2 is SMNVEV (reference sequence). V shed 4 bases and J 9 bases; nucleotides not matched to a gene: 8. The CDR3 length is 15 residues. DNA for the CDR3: TGTGCCAGCAGTTCTGCCGGGACAGGGGGAGGCATTCAGTACTTC. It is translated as CASSSAGTGGGIQYF.

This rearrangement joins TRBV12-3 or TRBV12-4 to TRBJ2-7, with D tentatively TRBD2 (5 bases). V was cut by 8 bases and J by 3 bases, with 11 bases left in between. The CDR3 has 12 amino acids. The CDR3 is CASLGNLYEQYF. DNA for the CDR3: TGTGCCAGCCTCGGGAACCTCTACGAGCAGTACTTC.

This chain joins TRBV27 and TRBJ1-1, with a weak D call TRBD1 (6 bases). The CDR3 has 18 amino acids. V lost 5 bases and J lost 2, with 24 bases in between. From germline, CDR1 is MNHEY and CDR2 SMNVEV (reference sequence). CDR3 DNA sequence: TGTGCCAGCAGTCTGCCCCCGGGGCGAGGGGGATTAAACACTGAAGCTTTCTTT. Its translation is CASSLPPGRGGLNTEAFF.

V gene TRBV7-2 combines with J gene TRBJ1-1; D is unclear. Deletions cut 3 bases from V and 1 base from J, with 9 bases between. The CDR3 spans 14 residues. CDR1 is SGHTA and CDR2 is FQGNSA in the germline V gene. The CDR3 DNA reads TGTGCCAGCAGCTTGTACGGCGGGAACACTGAAGCTTTCTTT. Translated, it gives CASSLYGGNTEAFF.

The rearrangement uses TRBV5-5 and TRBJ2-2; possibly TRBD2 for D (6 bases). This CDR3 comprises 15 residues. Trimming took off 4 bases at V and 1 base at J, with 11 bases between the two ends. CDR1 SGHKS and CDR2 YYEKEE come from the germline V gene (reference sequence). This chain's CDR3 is CASSPVGGNTGELFF. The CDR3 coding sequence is TGTGCCAGCAGCCCCGTCGGGGGGAACACCGGGGAGCTGTTTTTT.

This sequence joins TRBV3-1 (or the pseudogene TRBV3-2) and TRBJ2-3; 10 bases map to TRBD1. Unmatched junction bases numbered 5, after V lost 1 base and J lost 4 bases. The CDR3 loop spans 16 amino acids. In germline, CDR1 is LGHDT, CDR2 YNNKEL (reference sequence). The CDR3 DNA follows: TGTGCCAGCAGCCAAGGGACAGGGGGTTCGGCAGATACGCAGTATTTT. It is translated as CASSQGTGGSADTQYF.

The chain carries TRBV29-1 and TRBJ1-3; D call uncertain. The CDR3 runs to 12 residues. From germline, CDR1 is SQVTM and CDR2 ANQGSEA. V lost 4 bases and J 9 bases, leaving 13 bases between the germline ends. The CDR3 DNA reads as TGCAGCGTTGCTTGGCGGGGAGGCACCATATATTTT. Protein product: CSVAWRGGTIYF.